The clone carrying this TCR beta chain was detected many times. Its antigen is unidentified. Genomic DNA acted as the template from which TCR beta VDJ combination and CDR3 sequence profiling were carried out. TCRdb re-derived calls from the reads in MiXCR, one entry per CDR3 protein. The data show around 120,000 distinct CDR3 sequences, about 40% seen once. This record belongs to a study of CD8+CD57+ T cells in acquired aplastic anemia. Study-level results: Patients had around 30 CD8+ CDR3 sequences in common with controls (the shared set).

The CDR3 covers 14 residues. Germline V gene data show CDR1 as DFQATT and CDR2 as SNEGSKA (reference sequence). Trimming cost V 6 bases and J 3 bases, with 15 bases left between them. Patients included in sequencing had previously demonstrated CD8+CD57+ cell expansion by flow cytometry. The receptor was derived from a human donor with aplastic anemia. V and J are TRBV20-1 and TRBJ1-5, with D maybe TRBD1 (6 bases). What was sequenced was sorted CD4+, CD8+, or CD8+CD57+ T cells (not recorded which) from PBMCs. This CDR3 reads CSAPPGGANQPQHF. The CDR3 bases are TGCAGTGCACCACCCGGGGGGGCCAATCAGCCCCAGCATTTT.